This T cell receptor beta chain was profiled in a study of blood T cell repertoires in COVID-19 (TCRdb year 2020). Looking at the study overall: Samples covering the acute and convalescent phases of COVID-19 were provided by collaborators in the United States, Italy and Spain. The material from the prospective study consisted of cDNA or gDNA derived from T cells, B-cell-depleted T cells, or PBMCs. Subjects who had been exposed to COVID-19, were actively infected with it, or had recovered from it provided the deeply sampled blood TCRbeta repertoires that made up the dataset. A freely available public database, intended as a resource for researchers studying the immune response to SARS-CoV-2, is where the repertoires were released. Samples came from the ongoing ImmuneRACE study (first 160 participants) plus 1,254 subjects from 6 global collaborators. A de-identified subject ID, COVID-19 status, age in years and sex were almost always included in the sample metadata. Where HLA class I and class II types were available, the types were taken from metadata supplied by the sample provider, not from assay-based typing.

The germline V gene sets CDR1 to SGHTA and CDR2 to FQGNSA. The germline V end is reduced by 5 bases and the J end by 7 bases; junction bases left unmatched: 7. The CDR3 holds 15 amino acids from the cysteine to the phenylalanine. This entry keeps only the CDR3 DNA: 45 bases, framed from base 1. One collaborating source in Seattle enrolled patients while the patients were actively infected and followed the patients over time throughout the course of disease. Whole blood was collected in K2EDTA tubes by collaborating institutions according to the institutions' own protocols. For TCRbeta analysis, collaborators shipped samples in one of three forms: frozen whole blood, isolated PBMCs, or DNA extracted from either of those sample types. As for this clone: No antigen is known for it. It has no much larger one-base neighbor in the sample; base qualities were not kept.

The paper as a whole reports these results and caveats: Clinical and demographic metadata were provided uncurated, with the amount varying by source and participant.

TCRbeta CDR3 regions were amplified from genomic DNA using the immunoSEQ Assay, a bias-controlled multiplex PCR. The study's own analysis went as follows. The number of nucleated cells in each sample was estimated from the amplification of reference gene primers within the assay. Sequence reads were collapsed and filtered to measure the absolute abundance of every unique TCRbeta CDR3 rearrangement. For each sample, productive Simpson clonality was calculated by taking the square root of Simpson's diversity index across productive rearrangements. Drawn from immuneACCESS, this table holds only the in-frame rearrangements with V and J called that TCRdb kept. Clones are partly lost; checked studies trace under half to an unresolved V gene and leave the rest unexplained. V and J calls and clone size follow that table, whereas D and trimming were derived from the DNA. For this sample the table gives more than 80,000 clones, of which 80% to 95% were detected only once. Of the sample, over 5% falls within the top ten clones.

Sequencing was done on a sample of peripheral blood. This clonotype was obtained from a man aged 18 to 35 with COVID-19, enrolled during active disease. The sequence joins TRBV7-2 to TRBJ1-4; a stretch of 10 junction bases matches TRBD1. The CDR3 protein: CASSTRTGGVEKLFF. The nucleotide sequence reads TGTGCCAGCAGCACCCGGACAGGGGGGGTTGAAAAACTGTTTTTT.